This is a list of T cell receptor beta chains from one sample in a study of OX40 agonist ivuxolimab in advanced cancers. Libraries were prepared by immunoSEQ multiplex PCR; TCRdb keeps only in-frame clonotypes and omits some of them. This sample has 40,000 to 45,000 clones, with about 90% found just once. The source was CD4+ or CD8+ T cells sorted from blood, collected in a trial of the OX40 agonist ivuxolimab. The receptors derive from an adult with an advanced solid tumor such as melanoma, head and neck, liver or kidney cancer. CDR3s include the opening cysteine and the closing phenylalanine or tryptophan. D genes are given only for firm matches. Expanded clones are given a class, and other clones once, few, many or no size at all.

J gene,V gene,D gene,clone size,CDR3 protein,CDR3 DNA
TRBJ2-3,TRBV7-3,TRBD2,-,CASSLTGGPTDTQYF,TGTGCCAGCAGCTTAACGGGAGGGCCCACAGATACGCAGTATTTT
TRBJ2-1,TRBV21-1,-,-,CASRPVIATPSDNEQFF,TGTGCCAGCAGGCCTGTTATAGCTACACCATCCGACAATGAGCAGTTCTTC
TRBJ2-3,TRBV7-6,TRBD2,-,CASSLNPPSGRTDTQYF,TGTGCCAGCAGCTTAAACCCCCCTAGCGGCCGAACAGATACGCAGTATTTT
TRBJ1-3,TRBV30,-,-,CAWNSEYSGNTIYF,TGTGCCTGGAATTCAGAATACTCTGGAAACACCATATATTTT
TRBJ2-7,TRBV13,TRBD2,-,CASSSGLAGSYEQYF,TGTGCCAGCAGCTCCGGACTAGCGGGATCCTACGAGCAGTACTTC
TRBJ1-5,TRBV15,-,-,CATSVQGFSNQPQHF,TGTGCCACCAGCGTACAGGGTTTTAGCAATCAGCCCCAGCATTTT
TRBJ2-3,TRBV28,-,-,CASSEVGSSTDTQYF,TGTGCCAGCAGCGAAGTCGGGTCTAGCACAGATACGCAGTATTTT
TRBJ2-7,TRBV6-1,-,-,CASSEAGSSYEQYF,TGTGCCAGCAGTGAAGCCGGGAGCTCCTACGAGCAGTACTTC
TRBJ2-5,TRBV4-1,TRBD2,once,CASSQRLAGGPGETQYF,TGCGCCAGCAGCCAAAGACTAGCGGGAGGGCCCGGGGAGACCCAGTACTTC
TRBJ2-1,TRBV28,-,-,CASSLAVPYNEQFF,TGTGCCAGCAGTTTAGCGGTCCCCTACAATGAGCAGTTCTTC
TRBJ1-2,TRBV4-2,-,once,CASSPRDKTYGYTF,TGTGCCAGCAGCCCCAGGGACAAAACCTATGGCTACACCTTC
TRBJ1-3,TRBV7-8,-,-,CASSLGGLGNTIYF,TGTGCCAGCAGCTTGGGGGGCTTAGGAAACACCATATATTTT
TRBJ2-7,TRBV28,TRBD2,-,CASSYLRSGSYEQYF,TGTGCCAGCAGTTACCTTCGGAGCGGGAGTTACGAGCAGTACTTC
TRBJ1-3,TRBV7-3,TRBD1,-,CASRPRQGFF,TGTGCCAGCAGACCCCGACAGGGGTTCTTT
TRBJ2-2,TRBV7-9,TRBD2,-,CASSPTGTSGTNTGELFF,TGTGCCAGCAGCCCGACCGGGACTAGCGGAACGAACACCGGGGAGCTGTTTTTT
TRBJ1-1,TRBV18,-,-,CASSPQSTDPQAFF,TGTGCCAGCTCACCACAAAGTACAGACCCTCAAGCTTTCTTT
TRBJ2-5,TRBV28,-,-,CASSFGKETQYF,TGTGCCAGCAGTTTCGGGAAAGAGACCCAGTACTTC
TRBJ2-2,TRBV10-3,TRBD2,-,CAISDPAGVANTGELFF,TGTGCCATCAGTGATCCAGCGGGAGTGGCGAACACCGGGGAGCTGTTTTTT
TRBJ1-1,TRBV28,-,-,CASSPISGMNTEAFF,TGTGCCAGCAGTCCCATCTCAGGGATGAACACTGAAGCTTTCTTT
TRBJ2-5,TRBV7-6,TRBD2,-,CASSLRLAGETQYF,TGTGCCAGCAGCCTCCGACTAGCGGGGGAGACCCAGTACTTC
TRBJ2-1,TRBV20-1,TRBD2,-,CSAQRGWQFF,TGCAGTGCTCAGCGGGGGTGGCAGTTCTTC
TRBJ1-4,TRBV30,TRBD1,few,CAWSVEVGTGNEKLFF,TGTGCCTGGAGTGTAGAAGTTGGGACAGGGAATGAAAAACTGTTTTTT
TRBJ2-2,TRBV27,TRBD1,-,CASTRTGPTGELFF,TGTGCCAGCACAAGGACAGGGCCCACCGGGGAGCTGTTTTTT
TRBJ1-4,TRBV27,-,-,CASSRGRLNEKLFF,TGTGCCAGCAGTCGGGGACGGCTTAATGAAAAACTGTTTTTT
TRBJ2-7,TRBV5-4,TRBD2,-,CASSLEIMASGTVEQYF,TGTGCCAGCAGCTTGGAAATAATGGCTAGCGGGACTGTAGAGCAGTACTTC
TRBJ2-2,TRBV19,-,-,CASSIMNGELFF,TGTGCCAGTAGTATAATGAACGGGGAGCTGTTTTTT
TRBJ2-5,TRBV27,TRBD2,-,CASSLLRERGQETQYF,TGTGCCAGCAGTTTACTCCGAGAGCGGGGGCAAGAGACCCAGTACTTC
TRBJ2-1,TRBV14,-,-,CASSPQWGRVNEQFF,TGTGCCAGCAGCCCCCAGTGGGGGCGGGTCAATGAGCAGTTCTTC
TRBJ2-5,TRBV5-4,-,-,CASSLAGEKETQYF,TGTGCCAGCAGCCTCGCCGGAGAAAAAGAGACCCAGTACTTC
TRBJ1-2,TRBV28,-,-,CASSFTYPNHGYTF,TGTGCCAGCAGTTTTACATATCCAAACCATGGCTACACCTTC
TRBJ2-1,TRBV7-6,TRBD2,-,CASSLSGRPPYNEQFF,TGTGCCAGCAGCTTGAGCGGGAGGCCCCCCTACAATGAGCAGTTCTTC
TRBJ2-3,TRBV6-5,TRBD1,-,CASFTGGTTDTQYF,TGTGCCAGTTTTACAGGGGGCACCACAGATACGCAGTATTTT
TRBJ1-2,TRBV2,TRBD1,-,CASSPGQGALGYTF,TGTGCCAGCAGTCCCGGACAGGGGGCGCTTGGCTACACCTTC